What follows are 12 T cell receptor beta chains derived from one specimen sequenced in a study of cytomegalovirus exposure and HLA in healthy donors. The PCR ran on 60 Vbeta and 13 Jbeta primers. Assay used: immunoSEQ multiplex PCR; TCRdb lists only in-frame clones, some missing. This sample has some 170,000 clones; more than 65% occur once, and the top ten carry 1.3%. The sample comprised PBMCs. The origin of the receptors is a woman between 50 and 59 years old in good health and CMV-seronegative.

In its sample, this clone was seen a few times. The rearrangement joins TRBV30 to TRBJ1-4; 7 nucleotides line up with TRBD1. The V segment lost 0 bases and the J segment 3 bases; nucleotides outside the gene matches: 4. The germline CDR1 and CDR2 sequences are GTSNPN and SVGIG (reference sequence). The CDR3 is made up of 15 amino acids. The CDR3 sequence: CAWSVSTGSNEKLFF. Written as DNA, the CDR3 is TGTGCCTGGAGTGTATCGACAGGGTCTAATGAAAAACTGTTTTTT.

The chain employs TRBV29-1 and TRBJ2-5, with D maybe TRBD2 (6 bases). V was trimmed by 5 bases and J by 9 bases, leaving 16 bases between them. CDR1 and CDR2 (germline): SQVTM, ANQGSEA. The CDR3 length is 12 residues. The CDR3 nucleotides are TGCAGCGTTATGTTCGGGACTCCACCCCAGTACTTC. This translates into CSVMFGTPPQYF.

The chain carries TRBV27 and TRBJ2-5, with 16 bases lining up with TRBD2. Germline V lookup: CDR1 MNHEY, CDR2 SMNVEV (reference sequence). The CDR3 is 19 amino acids. Unmatched junction bases numbered 13, after V lost 4 bases and J lost 5 bases. DNA of the CDR3: TGTGCCAGCAGTTCCTCCGGGACTAGCGGGAGGGCCGCCGTCGAGACCCAGTACTTC. Translated: CASSSSGTSGRAAVETQYF.

The chain recombines TRBV7-8 with TRBJ2-2; 7 bases map to TRBD2. The CDR3 runs to 17 residues. Per germline, CDR1 SGHVS and CDR2 FQNEAQ. V shed 5 bases, J shed 3 bases, and the junction held 12 bases outside the gene matches. CDR3 sequence: CASSPLEGGPYTGELFF. As DNA, the CDR3 is TGTGCCAGCAGCCCCCTGGAGGGAGGGCCGTACACCGGGGAGCTGTTTTTT.

V and J are TRBV7-9 and TRBJ2-7; no definite D call. This CDR3 spans 15 amino acids. The germline V and J ends were trimmed by 1 base and 2 bases, with 12 bases remaining between them. The V gene's germline CDR1 is SEHNR and CDR2 FQNEAQ (reference sequence). The CDR3 sequence is CASSLEGYYPYEQYF. DNA of the CDR3: TGTGCCAGCAGCTTAGAAGGCTACTATCCCTACGAGCAGTACTTC.

This clone has just one count. This chain links TRBV7-3 with TRBJ2-2, with D unclear. V dropped 2 bases and J dropped 2 bases, with 12 bases sitting between them. Germline CDR1 is SGHTA and CDR2 is FQGTGA. This CDR3 contains 16 residues. The CDR3, as DNA: TGTGCCAGCAGCTTACGGATAGCAGTAAACACCGGGGAGCTGTTTTTT. Translating gives CASSLRIAVNTGELFF.

This clone was observed a handful of times. The V call is TRBV6-6, the J call TRBJ2-1; D unclear. V was cut by 1 base and J by 9 bases, with 10 bases left in between. CDR1 and CDR2 from the germline V gene are MNHNY and SVGAGI (reference sequence). This CDR3 region has 13 residues. The CDR3 nucleotides read TGTGCCAGCAGTTACTTCGAGGCCAGTGAGCAGTTCTTC. Translation gives CASSYFEASEQFF.

The CDR3 DNA sequence: TGTGCCAGCAGTTTCTACTACCAAGAGACCCAGTACTTC. This gives the protein CASSFYYQETQYF. The rearrangement joins TRBV27 to TRBJ2-5; D gene ambiguous. V was trimmed by 3 bases and J by 0 bases, leaving 5 bases between them. CDR1 and CDR2 (germline): MNHEY, SMNVEV (reference sequence). The CDR3 runs to 13 residues.

The V gene is TRBV18, the J gene TRBJ1-1, with TRBD1 matching over 9 bases. There are 14 residues in the CDR3. CDR1 KGHSH and CDR2 LQKENI come from the germline V gene. V lost 4 bases, J lost 7 bases, and 7 bases stayed unmatched. CDR3 sequence reads: CASSRTGESGEAFF. In nucleotides, the CDR3 is TGTGCCAGCTCACGGACAGGGGAAAGTGGTGAAGCTTTCTTT.

This sequence joins TRBV27 and TRBJ2-7, with D uncertain. This CDR3 has 11 amino acids. V was pared by 4 bases and J by 3 bases, with 4 bases between. CDR1 and CDR2 (germline): MNHEY, SMNVEV (reference sequence). The chain's CDR3 is CASSSSYEQYF. Here the CDR3 DNA reads TGTGCCAGCAGTTCTAGCTACGAGCAGTACTTC.

The J gene is TRBJ2-7, the V gene TRBV11-3, with 7 bases identical to TRBD2. The CDR3 has 16 amino acids. Losses at the gene ends were 5 bases for V and 2 bases for J; bases not matched to a gene: 12. The germline gives CDR1 SGHNT, CDR2 YENEEA. In DNA, the CDR3 is TGTGCCAGCAGCCCCCATCTAGCGGCCTTTGCCTACGAGCAGTACTTC. Translating gives CASSPHLAAFAYEQYF.

This rearrangement joins TRBV2 to TRBJ2-5, with TRBD1 as a possible D gene (6 bases). This CDR3 spans 14 amino acids. V lost 7 bases, J lost 4 bases, and 16 bases lay in between. Germline lookup yields CDR1 SNHLY and CDR2 FYNNEI. CDR3 amino acids: CASNLQGEGETQYF. The CDR3 DNA follows: TGTGCCAGCAACCTACAGGGAGAGGGAGAGACCCAGTACTTC.